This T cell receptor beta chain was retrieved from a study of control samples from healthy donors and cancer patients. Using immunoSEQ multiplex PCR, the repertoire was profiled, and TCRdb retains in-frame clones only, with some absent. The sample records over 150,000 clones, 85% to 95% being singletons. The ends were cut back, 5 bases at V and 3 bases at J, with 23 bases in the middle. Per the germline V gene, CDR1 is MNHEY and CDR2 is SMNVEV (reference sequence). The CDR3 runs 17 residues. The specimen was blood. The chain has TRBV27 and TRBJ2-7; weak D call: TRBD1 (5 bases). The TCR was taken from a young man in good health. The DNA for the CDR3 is TGTGCCAGCAGTACGACCCCTCCAGGGAAGGTTCACTACGAGCAGTACTTC. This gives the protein CASSTTPPGKVHYEQYF.